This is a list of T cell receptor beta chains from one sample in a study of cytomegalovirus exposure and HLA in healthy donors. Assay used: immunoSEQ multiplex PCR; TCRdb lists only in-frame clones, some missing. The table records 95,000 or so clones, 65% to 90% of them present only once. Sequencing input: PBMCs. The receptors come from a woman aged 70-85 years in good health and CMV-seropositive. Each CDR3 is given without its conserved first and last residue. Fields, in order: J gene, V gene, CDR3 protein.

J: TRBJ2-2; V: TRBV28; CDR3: ASTSPPGNTGELF
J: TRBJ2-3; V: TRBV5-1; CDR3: ASSFKDTQY
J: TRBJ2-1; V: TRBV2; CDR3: ATGAGGRGQF
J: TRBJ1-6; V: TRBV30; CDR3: AWGPRDRYSPLH
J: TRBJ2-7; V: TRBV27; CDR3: ASSSISGSSYEQY
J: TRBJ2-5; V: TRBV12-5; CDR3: ASGLGDRGAGVQY
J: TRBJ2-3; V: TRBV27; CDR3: ATRGTPGIDTQY
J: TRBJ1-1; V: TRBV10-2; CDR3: ASTSVPGQGSTGTEAF
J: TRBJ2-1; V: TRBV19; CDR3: ASSIPELAIHNEQF
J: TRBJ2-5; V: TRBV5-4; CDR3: ASSPSGQGPQETQY
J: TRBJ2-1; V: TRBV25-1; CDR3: ASSVTSGKSSYNEQF
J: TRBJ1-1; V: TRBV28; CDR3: ASWTGGALGGSTEAF
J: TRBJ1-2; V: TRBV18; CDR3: ASSPLDSNYGYT